Presented here are 15 T cell receptor beta chains from one specimen sequenced in a study of shared clonotypes between healthy human individuals. Profiling relied on immunoSEQ multiplex PCR, and the TCRdb table lists in-frame clones only, not all of them. The data show more than 2,000,000 clones, 85% to 95% seen once. Sequencing used naive CD4+ T cells sorted from blood. Subset of the sample: CD45RA+ positively selected. These receptors all come from a man aged 18-30 years in good health.

Worth noting for this clone: Other DNA sequences from this sample encode an identical CDR3 as well. The chain combines TRBV18 with TRBJ2-7, with no clear D. The V and J ends lost 3 bases and 0 bases respectively, with 3 bases between them. The CDR3 has 12 residues. Germline CDR1 and CDR2: KGHSH and LQKENI. The CDR3 loop is CASSPDSYEQYF. The CDR3 region has the DNA TGTGCCAGCTCACCGGACTCCTACGAGCAGTACTTC.

This rearrangement joins TRBV12-5 to TRBJ2-2; D possibly corresponds to TRBD2 (5 bases). Germline V gene lookup returns CDR1 LGHNT and CDR2 FRNRAP. Trimming removed 0 bases at V and 2 bases at J, with 10 bases between. The CDR3 is 16 residues long. Written as DNA, the CDR3 is TGTGCTAGTGGTTTGGTAGGGCTAGCCAACACCGGGGAGCTGTTTTTT. Protein product: CASGLVGLANTGELFF.

Comments on this clone: This sample includes further DNA sequences coding for the same CDR3. CDR3 in amino acids: CASSLVGGNEQFF. DNA for the CDR3: TGCGCCAGCAGCTTGGTAGGGGGCAATGAGCAGTTCTTC. The genes are TRBV5-1 and TRBJ2-1, with a weak D call TRBD1 (6 bases). The CDR3 totals 13 residues. V was trimmed by 0 bases and J by 6 bases, leaving 7 bases between them. The germline V gene has CDR1 SGHRS and CDR2 YFSETQ.

V is TRBV18 and J is TRBJ1-1, with D possibly TRBD1 on 6 matching bases. The CDR3 runs 16 residues. V was cut by 3 bases and J by 1 base, with 15 bases left in between. Germline V gene lookup returns CDR1 KGHSH and CDR2 LQKENI. The CDR3 sequence: CASSPKDSLGNTEAFF. The CDR3 DNA reads TGTGCCAGCTCACCCAAGGACAGTCTGGGGAACACTGAAGCTTTCTTT.

V gene TRBV18 combines with J gene TRBJ2-1; 9 bases map to TRBD2. Per germline, CDR1 KGHSH and CDR2 LQKENI. This CDR3 has 17 amino acids. Trimming cost V 3 bases and J 3 bases; bases outside gene matches: 9. The chain's CDR3 is CASSPSSGAPLYNEQFF. The CDR3 coding sequence is TGTGCCAGCTCACCGTCTAGCGGGGCCCCCCTCTACAATGAGCAGTTCTTC.

The chain employs TRBV18 and TRBJ1-2; 9 positions agree with TRBD1. The germline gives CDR1 KGHSH, CDR2 LQKENI. The length of the CDR3 is 14 residues. The V segment lost 3 bases and the J segment 7 bases; nucleotides outside the gene matches: 6. The chain's CDR3 is CASSPRTGAAGYTF. CDR3 in DNA: TGTGCCAGCTCACCGAGGACAGGGGCGGCTGGCTACACCTTC. Supplemented by reference TRBV18 and TRBJ1-2, the full variable domain reads NAGVMQNPRHLVRRRGQEARLRCSPMKGHSHVYWYRQLPEEGLKFMVYLQKENIIDESGMPKERFSAEFPKEGPSILRIQQVVRGDSAAYFCASSPRTGAAGYTFGSGTRLTVV.

The J gene is TRBJ2-1, the V gene TRBV29-1, with 7 bases identical to TRBD2. Per the germline V gene, CDR1 is SQVTM and CDR2 is ANQGSEA. V lost 8 bases, J lost 0 bases, and 13 bases stayed unmatched. The CDR3 is made up of 16 amino acids. The CDR3 is CSLGLAEMSSYNEQFF. In DNA form, the CDR3 reads TGCAGCCTGGGGCTAGCGGAAATGAGCTCCTACAATGAGCAGTTCTTC.

V and J are TRBV7-2 and TRBJ1-5, with D perhaps matching TRBD1 (5 bases). The CDR3 extends over 15 amino acids. Per the germline V gene, CDR1 is SGHTA and CDR2 is FQGNSA. V was shortened by 2 bases and J by 6 bases, with 14 bases between the two germline ends. The CDR3 bases are TGTGCCAGCAGCTTACGGTGGGGCGGAGGTCAGCCCCAGCATTTT. Protein sequence: CASSLRWGGGQPQHF.

This clone turned up a few times. The gene calls are TRBV19 and TRBJ1-6; 7 bases map to TRBD1. J gave up 0 bases and V 9 bases, and 2 bases lay outside the gene matches. CDR1 is LNHDA, CDR2 SQIVND, per germline (reference sequence). The CDR3 is 14 amino acids. CDR3: CASAGGSYNSPLHF. The CDR3 DNA follows: TGTGCCAGCGCAGGGGGCTCCTATAATTCACCCCTCCACTTT. Variable domain in full (rest from reference TRBV19 and TRBJ1-6): DGGITQSPKYLFRKEGQNVTLSCEQNLNHDAMYWYRQDPGQGLRLIYYSQIVNDFQKGDIAEGYSVSREKKESFPLTVTSAQKNPTAFYLCASAGGSYNSPLHFGNGTRLTVT.

The V gene is TRBV5-6, the J gene TRBJ1-4; no firm D call. Germline V gene data show CDR1 as SGHDT and CDR2 as YYEEEE. Between the trimmed V and J ends, which lost 0 bases and 8 bases, there was a span of 8 bases. This CDR3 has 13 amino acids. The CDR3 sequence: CASSLGRYEKLFF. In DNA form, the CDR3 reads TGTGCCAGCAGCTTGGGCAGATACGAAAAACTGTTTTTT.

This chain uses TRBV28 with TRBJ2-7; D tentatively fits TRBD1 or TRBD2 (5 bases each). Germline values: CDR1 MDHEN, CDR2 SYDVKM. V dropped 5 bases and J dropped 0 bases, with 14 bases sitting between them. This CDR3 has 15 residues. This CDR3 is CASSPRGESSYEQYF. CDR3 DNA: TGTGCCAGCAGTCCCAGAGGGGAAAGCTCCTACGAGCAGTACTTC.

The chain combines TRBV6-1 with TRBJ2-5; D might be TRBD1 or TRBD2, each matching 5 bases. CDR3 length: 12 amino acids. Germline-derived CDR1 and CDR2 are MNHNS and SASEGT. V lost 4 bases and J lost 9, with 12 bases in between. CDR3 sequence (DNA): TGTGCCAGCAGTGGGTGGGGGTTATCCCAGTACTTC. Its protein product is CASSGWGLSQYF.

The chain employs TRBV28 and TRBJ2-2; 12 positions match TRBD1. Germline lookup yields CDR1 MDHEN and CDR2 SYDVKM. CDR3 length: 16 residues. V shed 5 bases, J shed 7 bases, and the junction held 8 bases outside the gene matches. The CDR3 reads CASSTTGTGGGGELFF. The CDR3 DNA sequence: TGTGCCAGCAGTACTACCGGGACAGGGGGCGGCGGGGAGCTGTTTTTT. Together with reference TRBV28 and TRBJ2-2, the CDR3 gives the full variable domain: DVKVTQSSRYLVKRTGEKVFLECVQDMDHENMFWYRQDPGLGLRLIYFSYDVKMKEKGDIPEGYSVSREKKERFSLILESASTNQTSMYLCASSTTGTGGGGELFFGEGSRLTVL.

This rearrangement joins TRBV6-6 to TRBJ1-1; TRBD1 aligns across 7 bases. The CDR3 has 15 amino acids. Trimming took 6 bases from V and 1 from J; bases not matched to a gene: 8. Germline CDR1 reads MNHNY; CDR2 reads SVGAGI (reference sequence). CDR3 in amino acids: CASRGQGGRNTEAFF. The DNA for the CDR3 is TGTGCCAGCAGAGGGCAGGGGGGCCGGAACACTGAAGCTTTCTTT.

This clone was recorded once. The genes are TRBV5-8 and TRBJ1-5; D ambiguous. Germline lookup yields CDR1 SGHTS and CDR2 YDEGEE. V was clipped by 0 bases and J by 7 bases, with 11 bases between them. This CDR3 is built from 14 residues. The CDR3 DNA reads as TGTGCCAGCAGCTTGGTGAAGGGAGGACAGCCCCAGCATTTT. Its protein is CASSLVKGGQPQHF.